The text below deals with one T cell receptor beta chain. Its antigen is not known. The V and J ends lost 4 bases and 4 bases respectively, with 4 bases between them. This CDR3 spans 10 amino acids. Germline V gives CDR1 SQVTM, CDR2 ANQGSEA. Here immunoSEQ multiplex PCR was the method, and the copy in TCRdb shows in-frame clones only, minus some. The sample contains around 170,000 clones, about 86% of which appear only once. This sample is drawn from a study of T cell responses to AZD1222 COVID-19 vaccine. Pooled in the analysis were second doses at about 4 or about 12 weeks. General observations from the study: Within unmutated variant regions lay the reported targets of nearly half of spike-specific TCRs. Donors in the cohort were predominantly white British and more often female, and clonal diversity was possibly underestimated. Mapped onto spike, vaccine-associated CD4 TCRs spanned it and were dominant at 160-218 and 743-854.

The sample in question was peripheral blood, obtained 28 days after the second AZD1222 dose. The receptor was isolated from an adult who received the AZD1222 COVID-19 vaccine. The chain links TRBV29-1 to TRBJ1-1; D not certain. The CDR3 DNA reads TGCAGCGTTGTGGTCACTGAAGCTTTCTTT. This encodes CSVVVTEAFF.